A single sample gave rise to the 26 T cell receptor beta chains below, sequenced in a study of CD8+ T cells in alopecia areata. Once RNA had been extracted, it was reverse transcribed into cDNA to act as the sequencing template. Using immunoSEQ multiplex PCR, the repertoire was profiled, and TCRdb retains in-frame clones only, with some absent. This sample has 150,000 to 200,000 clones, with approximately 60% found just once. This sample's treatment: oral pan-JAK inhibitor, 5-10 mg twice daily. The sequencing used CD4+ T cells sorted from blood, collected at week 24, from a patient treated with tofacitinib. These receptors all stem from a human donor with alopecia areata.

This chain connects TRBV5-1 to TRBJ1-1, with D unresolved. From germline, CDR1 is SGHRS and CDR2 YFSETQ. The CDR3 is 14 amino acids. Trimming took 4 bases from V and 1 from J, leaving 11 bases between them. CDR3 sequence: CASSREAGNTEAFF. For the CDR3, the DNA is TGCGCCAGCAGCCGGGAGGCGGGGAACACTGAAGCTTTCTTT. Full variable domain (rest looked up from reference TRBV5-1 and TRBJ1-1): KAGVTQTPRYLIKTRGQQVTLSCSPISGHRSVSWYQQTPGQGLQFLFEYFSETQRNKGNFPGRFSGRQFSNSRSEMNVSTLELGDSALYLCASSREAGNTEAFFGQGTRLTVV.

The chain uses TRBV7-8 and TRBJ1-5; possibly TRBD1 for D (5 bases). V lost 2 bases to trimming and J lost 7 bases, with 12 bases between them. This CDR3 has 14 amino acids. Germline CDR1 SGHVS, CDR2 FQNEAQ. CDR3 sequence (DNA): TGTGCCAGCAGCTTACTGGGGGGAAAACAGCCCCAGCATTTT. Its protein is CASSLLGGKQPQHF.

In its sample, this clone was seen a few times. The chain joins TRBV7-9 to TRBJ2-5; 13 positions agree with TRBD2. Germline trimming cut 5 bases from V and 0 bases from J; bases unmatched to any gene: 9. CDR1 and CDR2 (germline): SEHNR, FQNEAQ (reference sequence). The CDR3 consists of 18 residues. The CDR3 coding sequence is TGTGCCAGCAGCCGCGGACTAGCGGGGGCCGCGTACCAAGAGACCCAGTACTTC. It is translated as CASSRGLAGAAYQETQYF.

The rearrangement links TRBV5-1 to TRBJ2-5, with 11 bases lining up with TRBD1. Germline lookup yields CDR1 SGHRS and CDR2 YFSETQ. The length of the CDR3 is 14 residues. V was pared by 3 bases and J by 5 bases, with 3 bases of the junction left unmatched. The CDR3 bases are TGCGCCAGCAGCTCGGACAGGGGGCATGAGACCCAGTACTTC. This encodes CASSSDRGHETQYF.

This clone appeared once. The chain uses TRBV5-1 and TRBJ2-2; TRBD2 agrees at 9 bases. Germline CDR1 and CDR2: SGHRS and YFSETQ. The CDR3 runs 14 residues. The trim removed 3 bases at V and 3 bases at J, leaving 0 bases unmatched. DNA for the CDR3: TGCGCCAGCAGCTCTAGCGGGGACACCGGGGAGCTGTTTTTT. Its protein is CASSSSGDTGELFF.

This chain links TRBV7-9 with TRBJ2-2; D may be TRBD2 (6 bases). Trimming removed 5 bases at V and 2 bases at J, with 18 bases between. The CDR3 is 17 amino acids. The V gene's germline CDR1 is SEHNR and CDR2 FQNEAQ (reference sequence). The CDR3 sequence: CASSPSRGSGNTGELFF. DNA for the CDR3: TGTGCCAGCAGCCCATCTCGGGGTAGCGGCAACACCGGGGAGCTGTTTTTT.

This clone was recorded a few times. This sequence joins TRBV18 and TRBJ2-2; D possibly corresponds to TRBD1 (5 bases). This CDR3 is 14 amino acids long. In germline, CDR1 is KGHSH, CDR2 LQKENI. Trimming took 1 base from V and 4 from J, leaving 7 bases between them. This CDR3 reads CASSPLTATGELFF. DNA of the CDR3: TGTGCCAGCTCACCACTGACAGCCACCGGGGAGCTGTTTTTT.

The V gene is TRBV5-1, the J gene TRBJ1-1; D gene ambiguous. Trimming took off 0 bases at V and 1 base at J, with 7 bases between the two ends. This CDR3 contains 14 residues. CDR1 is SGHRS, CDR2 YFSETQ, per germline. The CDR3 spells CASSLVSGNTEAFF. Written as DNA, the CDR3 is TGCGCCAGCAGCTTGGTCTCGGGGAACACTGAAGCTTTCTTT.

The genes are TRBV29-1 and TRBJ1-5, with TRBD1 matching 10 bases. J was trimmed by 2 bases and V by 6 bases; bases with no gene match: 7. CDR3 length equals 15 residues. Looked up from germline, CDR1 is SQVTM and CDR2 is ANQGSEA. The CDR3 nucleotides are TGCAGCGTCTTGACAGGGGGCTTCGGCAATCAGCCCCAGCATTTT. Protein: CSVLTGGFGNQPQHF.

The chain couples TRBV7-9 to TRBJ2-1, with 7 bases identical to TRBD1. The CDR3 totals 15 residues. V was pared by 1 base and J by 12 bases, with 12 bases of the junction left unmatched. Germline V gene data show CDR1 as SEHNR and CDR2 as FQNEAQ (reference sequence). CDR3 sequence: CASSLVARGSLPQFF. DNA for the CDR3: TGTGCCAGCAGCTTAGTTGCCAGGGGGTCCCTTCCGCAGTTCTTC.

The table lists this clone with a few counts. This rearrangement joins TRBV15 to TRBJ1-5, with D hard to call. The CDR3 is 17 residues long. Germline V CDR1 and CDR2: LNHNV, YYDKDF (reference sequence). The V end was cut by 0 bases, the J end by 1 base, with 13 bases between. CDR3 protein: CATSRDLASTSNQPQHF. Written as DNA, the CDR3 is TGTGCCACCAGCAGAGATCTGGCAAGTACGAGCAATCAGCCCCAGCATTTT.

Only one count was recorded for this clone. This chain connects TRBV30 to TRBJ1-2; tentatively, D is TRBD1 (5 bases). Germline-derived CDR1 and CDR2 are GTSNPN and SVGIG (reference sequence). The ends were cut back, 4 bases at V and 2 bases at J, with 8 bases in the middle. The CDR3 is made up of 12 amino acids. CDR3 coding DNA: TGTGCCTGGACCAGGGCGAACTATGGCTACACCTTC. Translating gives CAWTRANYGYTF.

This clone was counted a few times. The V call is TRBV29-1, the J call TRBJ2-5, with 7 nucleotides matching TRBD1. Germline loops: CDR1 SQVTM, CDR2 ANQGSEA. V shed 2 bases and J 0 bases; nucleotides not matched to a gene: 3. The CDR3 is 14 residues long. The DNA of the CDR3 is TGCAGCGTTGAAAAGGGACAGAACCAAGAGACCCAGTACTTC. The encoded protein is CSVEKGQNQETQYF.

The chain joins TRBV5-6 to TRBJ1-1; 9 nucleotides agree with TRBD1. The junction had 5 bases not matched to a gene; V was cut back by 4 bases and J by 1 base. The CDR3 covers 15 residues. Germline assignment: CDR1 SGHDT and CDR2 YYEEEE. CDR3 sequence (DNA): TGTGCCAGCAGCACAGGGGGCCGGGGGAACACTGAAGCTTTCTTT. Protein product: CASSTGGRGNTEAFF.

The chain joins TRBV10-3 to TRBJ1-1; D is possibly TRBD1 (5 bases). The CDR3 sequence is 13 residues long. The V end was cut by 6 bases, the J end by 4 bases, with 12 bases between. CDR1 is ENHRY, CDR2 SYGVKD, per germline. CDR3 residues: CAISGTVATEAFF. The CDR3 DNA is TGTGCCATCAGCGGGACGGTGGCCACTGAAGCTTTCTTT.

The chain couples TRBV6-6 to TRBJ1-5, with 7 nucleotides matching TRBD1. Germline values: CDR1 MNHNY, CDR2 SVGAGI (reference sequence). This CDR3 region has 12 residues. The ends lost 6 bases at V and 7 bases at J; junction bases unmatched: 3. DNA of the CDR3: TGTGCCAGCAGAACAGGGGAGCAGCCCCAGCATTTT. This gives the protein CASRTGEQPQHF.

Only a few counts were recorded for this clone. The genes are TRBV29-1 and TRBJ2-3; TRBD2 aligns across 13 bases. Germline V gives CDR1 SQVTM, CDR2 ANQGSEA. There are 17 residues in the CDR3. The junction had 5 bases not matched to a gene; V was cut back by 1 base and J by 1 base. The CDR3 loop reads CSVEGGLAGVGTDTQYF. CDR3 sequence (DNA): TGCAGCGTTGAAGGAGGACTAGCGGGGGTGGGCACAGATACGCAGTATTTT.

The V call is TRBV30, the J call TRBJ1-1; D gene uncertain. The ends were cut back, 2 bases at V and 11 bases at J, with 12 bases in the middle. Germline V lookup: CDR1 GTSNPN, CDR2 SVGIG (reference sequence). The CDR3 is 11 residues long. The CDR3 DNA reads TGTGCCTGGAGTCAGGATGCGGTGGCTTTCTTT. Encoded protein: CAWSQDAVAFF.

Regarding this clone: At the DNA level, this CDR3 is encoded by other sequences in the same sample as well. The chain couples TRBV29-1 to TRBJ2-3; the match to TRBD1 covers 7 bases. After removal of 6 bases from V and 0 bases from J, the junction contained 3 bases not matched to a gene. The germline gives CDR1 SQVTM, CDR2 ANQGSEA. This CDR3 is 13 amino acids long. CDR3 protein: CSVRGRSTDTQYF. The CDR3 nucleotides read TGCAGCGTGAGGGGGCGGAGCACAGATACGCAGTATTTT.

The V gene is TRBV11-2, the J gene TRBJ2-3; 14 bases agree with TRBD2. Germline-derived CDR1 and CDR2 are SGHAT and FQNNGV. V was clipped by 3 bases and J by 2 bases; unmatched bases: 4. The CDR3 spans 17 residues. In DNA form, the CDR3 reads TGTGCCAGCAGCTTGACTAGCGGGGGGGCCTCCACAGATACGCAGTATTTT. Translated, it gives CASSLTSGGASTDTQYF.

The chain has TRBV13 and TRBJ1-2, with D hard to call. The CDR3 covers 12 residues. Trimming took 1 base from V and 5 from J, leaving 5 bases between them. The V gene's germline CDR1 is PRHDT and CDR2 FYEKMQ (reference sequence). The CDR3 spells CASSLDGYGYTF. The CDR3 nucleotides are TGTGCCAGCAGCTTAGATGGGTATGGCTACACCTTC.

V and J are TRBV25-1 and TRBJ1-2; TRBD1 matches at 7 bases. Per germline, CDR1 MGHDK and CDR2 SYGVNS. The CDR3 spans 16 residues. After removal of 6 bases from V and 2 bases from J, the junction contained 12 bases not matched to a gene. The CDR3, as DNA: TGTGCCAGCAGGATCGACGGGGGCAGGGGGAACTATGGCTACACCTTC. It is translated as CASRIDGGRGNYGYTF.

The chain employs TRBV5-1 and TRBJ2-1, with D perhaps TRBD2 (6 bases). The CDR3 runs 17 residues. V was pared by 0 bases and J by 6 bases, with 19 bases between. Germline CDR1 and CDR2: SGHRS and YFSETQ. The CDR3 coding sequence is TGCGCCAGCAGCTTGGCCGTTGGGGGAGGTGCCCCCAATGAGCAGTTCTTC. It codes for CASSLAVGGGAPNEQFF.

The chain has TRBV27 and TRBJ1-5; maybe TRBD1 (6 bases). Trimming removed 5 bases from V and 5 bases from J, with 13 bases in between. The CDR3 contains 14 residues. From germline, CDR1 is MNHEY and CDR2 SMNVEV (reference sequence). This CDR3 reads CASSVGRGDQPQHF. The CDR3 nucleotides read TGTGCCAGCAGTGTCGGAAGGGGGGATCAGCCCCAGCATTTT.

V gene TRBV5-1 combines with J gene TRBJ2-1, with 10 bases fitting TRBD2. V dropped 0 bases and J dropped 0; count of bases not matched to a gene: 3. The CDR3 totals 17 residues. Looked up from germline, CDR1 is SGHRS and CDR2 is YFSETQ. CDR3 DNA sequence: TGCGCCAGCAGCTTGGCAATAGCGGGGGGCTCCTACAATGAGCAGTTCTTC. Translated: CASSLAIAGGSYNEQFF.

The chain's CDR3 is CASSGGRETQYF. Here the CDR3 DNA reads TGTGCCAGCAGTGGAGGGCGAGAGACCCAGTACTTC. The genes are TRBV25-1 and TRBJ2-5; tentatively, D is TRBD2 (5 bases). Trimming shortened V by 4 bases and J by 4 bases, and 7 bases separated the two germline ends. The CDR3 is 12 amino acids. CDR1 is MGHDK and CDR2 is SYGVNS in the germline V gene.